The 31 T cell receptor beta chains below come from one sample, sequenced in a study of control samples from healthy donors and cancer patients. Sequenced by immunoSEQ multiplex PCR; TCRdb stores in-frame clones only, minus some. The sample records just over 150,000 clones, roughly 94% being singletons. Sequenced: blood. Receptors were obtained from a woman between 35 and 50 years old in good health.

The CDR3 sequence is CASQRDAGYTF. The CDR3 nucleotides are TGTGCCAGTCAGAGGGATGCTGGCTACACCTTC. The chain carries TRBV19 and TRBJ1-2; no definite D call. Trimming pared 8 bases from V and 7 bases from J, leaving 11 bases between. Germline lookup yields CDR1 LNHDA and CDR2 SQIVND (reference sequence). The CDR3 has 11 residues.

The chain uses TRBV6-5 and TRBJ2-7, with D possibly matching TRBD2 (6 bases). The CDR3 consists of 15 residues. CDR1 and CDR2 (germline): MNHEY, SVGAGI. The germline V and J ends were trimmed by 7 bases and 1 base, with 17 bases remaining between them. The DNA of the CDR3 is TGTGCCAGCACTACCAGCCCGGGAGCTTCCTACGAGCAGTACTTC. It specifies CASTTSPGASYEQYF.

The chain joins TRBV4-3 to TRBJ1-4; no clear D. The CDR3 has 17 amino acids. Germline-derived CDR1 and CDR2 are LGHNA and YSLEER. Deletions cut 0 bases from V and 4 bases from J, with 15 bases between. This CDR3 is CASSQEAGTDSNEKLFF. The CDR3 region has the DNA TGCGCCAGCAGCCAAGAGGCAGGCACCGATAGTAATGAAAAACTGTTTTTT.

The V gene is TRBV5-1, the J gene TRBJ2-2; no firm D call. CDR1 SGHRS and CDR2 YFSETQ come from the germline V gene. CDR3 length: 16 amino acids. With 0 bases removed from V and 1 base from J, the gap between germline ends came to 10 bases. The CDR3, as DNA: TGCGCCAGCAGCTTGGGGCCCAGGATGAACACCGGGGAGCTGTTTTTT. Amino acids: CASSLGPRMNTGELFF.

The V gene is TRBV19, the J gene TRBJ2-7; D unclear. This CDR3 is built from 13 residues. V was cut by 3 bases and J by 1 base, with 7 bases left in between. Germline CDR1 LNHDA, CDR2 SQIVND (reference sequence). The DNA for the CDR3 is TGTGCCAGTAGTATCGGGCAGTCCTACGAGCAGTACTTC. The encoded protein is CASSIGQSYEQYF.

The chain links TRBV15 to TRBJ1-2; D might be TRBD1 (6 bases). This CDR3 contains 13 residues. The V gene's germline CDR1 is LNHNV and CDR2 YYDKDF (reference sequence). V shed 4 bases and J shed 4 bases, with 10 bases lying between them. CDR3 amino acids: CATSKQGIYGYTF. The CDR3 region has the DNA TGTGCCACCAGCAAACAGGGAATCTATGGCTACACCTTC.

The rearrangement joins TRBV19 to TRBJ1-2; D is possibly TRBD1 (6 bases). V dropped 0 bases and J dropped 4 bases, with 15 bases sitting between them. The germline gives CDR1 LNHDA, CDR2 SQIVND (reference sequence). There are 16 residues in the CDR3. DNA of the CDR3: TGTGCCAGTAGTATAGATCTTCCGACAGGAGGCTATGGCTACACCTTC. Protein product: CASSIDLPTGGYGYTF.

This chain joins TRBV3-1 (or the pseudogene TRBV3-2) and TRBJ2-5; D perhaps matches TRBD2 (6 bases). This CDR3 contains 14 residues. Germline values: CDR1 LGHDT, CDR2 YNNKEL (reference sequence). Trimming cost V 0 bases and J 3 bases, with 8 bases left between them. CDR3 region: CASSQEGGKETQYF. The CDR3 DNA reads TGTGCCAGCAGCCAAGAGGGAGGAAAAGAGACCCAGTACTTC.

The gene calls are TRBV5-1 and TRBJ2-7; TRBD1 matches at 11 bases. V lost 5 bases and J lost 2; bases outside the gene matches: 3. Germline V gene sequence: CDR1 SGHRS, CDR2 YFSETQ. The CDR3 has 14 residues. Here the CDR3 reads CASRADRGPYEQYF. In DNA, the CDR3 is TGCGCCAGCAGAGCGGACAGGGGGCCCTACGAGCAGTACTTC. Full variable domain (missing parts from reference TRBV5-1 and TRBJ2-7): KAGVTQTPRYLIKTRGQQVTLSCSPISGHRSVSWYQQTPGQGLQFLFEYFSETQRNKGNFPGRFSGRQFSNSRSEMNVSTLELGDSALYLCASRADRGPYEQYFGPGTRLTVT.

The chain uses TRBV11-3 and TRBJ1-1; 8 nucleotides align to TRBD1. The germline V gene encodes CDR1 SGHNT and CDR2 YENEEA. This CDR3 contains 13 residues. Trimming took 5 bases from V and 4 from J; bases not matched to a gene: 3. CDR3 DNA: TGTGCCAGCAGCCTCAGGGGGCCCACTGAAGCTTTCTTT. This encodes CASSLRGPTEAFF.

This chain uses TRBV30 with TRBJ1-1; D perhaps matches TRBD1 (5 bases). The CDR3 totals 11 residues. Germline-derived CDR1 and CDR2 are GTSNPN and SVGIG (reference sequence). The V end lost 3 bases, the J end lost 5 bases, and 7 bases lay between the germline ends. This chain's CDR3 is CAWRGVTEAFF. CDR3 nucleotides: TGTGCCTGGAGAGGGGTAACTGAAGCTTTCTTT.

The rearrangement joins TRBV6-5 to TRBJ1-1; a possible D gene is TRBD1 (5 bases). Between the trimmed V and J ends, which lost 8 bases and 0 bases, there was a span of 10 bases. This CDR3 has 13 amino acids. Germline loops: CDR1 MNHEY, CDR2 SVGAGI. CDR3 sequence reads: CASGGYMNTEAFF. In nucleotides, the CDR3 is TGTGCCAGCGGGGGTTACATGAACACTGAAGCTTTCTTT.

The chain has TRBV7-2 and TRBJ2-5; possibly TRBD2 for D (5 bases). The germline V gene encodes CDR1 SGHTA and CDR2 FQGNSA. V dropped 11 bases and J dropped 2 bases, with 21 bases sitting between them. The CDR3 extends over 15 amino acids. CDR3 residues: CASNNLGRLQETQYF. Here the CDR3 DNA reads TGTGCCTCGAATAATCTAGGCAGACTACAAGAGACCCAGTACTTC.

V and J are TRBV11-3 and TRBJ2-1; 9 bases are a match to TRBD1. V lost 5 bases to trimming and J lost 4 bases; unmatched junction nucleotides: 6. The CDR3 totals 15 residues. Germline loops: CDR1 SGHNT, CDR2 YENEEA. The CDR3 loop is CASSARDRVYNEQFF. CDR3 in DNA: TGTGCCAGCAGCGCGAGGGACAGGGTTTACAATGAGCAGTTCTTC.

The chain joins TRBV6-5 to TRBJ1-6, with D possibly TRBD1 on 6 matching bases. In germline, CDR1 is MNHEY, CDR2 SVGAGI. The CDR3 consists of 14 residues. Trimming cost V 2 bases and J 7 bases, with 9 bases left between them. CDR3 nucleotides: TGTGCCAGCAGTTACCGGACAGTCAATTCACCCCTCCACTTT. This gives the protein CASSYRTVNSPLHF.

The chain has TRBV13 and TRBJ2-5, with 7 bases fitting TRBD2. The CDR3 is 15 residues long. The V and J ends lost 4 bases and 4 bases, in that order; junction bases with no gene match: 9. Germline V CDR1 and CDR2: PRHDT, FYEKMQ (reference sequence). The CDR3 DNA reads TGTGCCAGCAGCTCGGGACTTCCGGGGGGAGAGACCCAGTACTTC. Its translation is CASSSGLPGGETQYF.

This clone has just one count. CDR3 sequence reads: CASSLWTAREAFF. The DNA of the CDR3 is TGTGCCAGCAGCCTATGGACGGCTCGTGAAGCTTTCTTT. The gene calls are TRBV5-6 and TRBJ1-1; D gene unclear. With 4 bases removed from V and 7 bases from J, the gap between germline ends came to 14 bases. Germline lookup yields CDR1 SGHDT and CDR2 YYEEEE. The CDR3 sequence is 13 residues long.

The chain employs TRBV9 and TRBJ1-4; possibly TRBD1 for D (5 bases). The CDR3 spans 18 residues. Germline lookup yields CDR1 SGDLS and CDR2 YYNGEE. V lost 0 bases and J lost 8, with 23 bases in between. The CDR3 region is CASSVAPMDGGRGEKLFF. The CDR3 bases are TGTGCCAGCAGCGTAGCTCCGATGGACGGAGGACGGGGCGAAAAACTGTTTTTT.

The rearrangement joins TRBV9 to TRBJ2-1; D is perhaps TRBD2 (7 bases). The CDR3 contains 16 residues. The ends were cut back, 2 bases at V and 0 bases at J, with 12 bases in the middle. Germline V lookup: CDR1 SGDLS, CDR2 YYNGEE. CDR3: CASSVWRGRSYNEQFF. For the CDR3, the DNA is TGTGCCAGCAGCGTCTGGCGGGGGCGCTCCTACAATGAGCAGTTCTTC. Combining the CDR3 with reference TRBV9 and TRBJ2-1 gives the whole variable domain DSGVTQTPKHLITATGQRVTLRCSPRSGDLSVYWYQQSLDQGLQFLIQYYNGEERAKGNILERFSAQQFPDLHSELNLSSLELGDSALYFCASSVWRGRSYNEQFFGPGTRLTVL.

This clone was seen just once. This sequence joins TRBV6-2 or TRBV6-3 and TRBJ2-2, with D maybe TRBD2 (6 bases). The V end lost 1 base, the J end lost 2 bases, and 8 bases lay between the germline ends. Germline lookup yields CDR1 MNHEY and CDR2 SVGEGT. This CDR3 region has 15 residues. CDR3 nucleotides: TGTGCCAGCAGTTACTGGGGACTCAACACCGGGGAGCTGTTTTTT. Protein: CASSYWGLNTGELFF.

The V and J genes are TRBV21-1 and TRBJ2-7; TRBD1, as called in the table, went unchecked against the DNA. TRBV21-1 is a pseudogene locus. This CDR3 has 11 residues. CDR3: CASRGRAEQYF. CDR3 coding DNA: TGTGCCAGCAGGGGCCGAGCAGAGCAGTACTTC.

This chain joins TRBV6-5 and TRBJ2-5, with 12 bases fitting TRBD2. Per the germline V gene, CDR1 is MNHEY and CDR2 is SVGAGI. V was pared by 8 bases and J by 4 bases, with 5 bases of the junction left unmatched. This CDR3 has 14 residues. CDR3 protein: CASGSGLAGETQYF. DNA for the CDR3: TGTGCCAGCGGATCGGGACTAGCGGGAGAGACCCAGTACTTC.

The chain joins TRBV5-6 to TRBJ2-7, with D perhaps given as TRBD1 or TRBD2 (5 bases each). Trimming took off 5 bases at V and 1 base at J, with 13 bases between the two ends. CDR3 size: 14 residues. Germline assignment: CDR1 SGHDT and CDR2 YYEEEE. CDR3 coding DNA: TGTGCCAGCAGAAACCGGGACGTTTCCTACGAGCAGTACTTC. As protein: CASRNRDVSYEQYF.

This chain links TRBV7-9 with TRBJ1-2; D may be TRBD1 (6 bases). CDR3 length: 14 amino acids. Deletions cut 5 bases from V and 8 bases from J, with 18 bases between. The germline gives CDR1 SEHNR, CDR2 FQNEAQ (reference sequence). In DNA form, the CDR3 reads TGTGCCAGCAGCGGCAGGGGAGGTACGGAGGGCTACACCTTC. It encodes CASSGRGGTEGYTF.

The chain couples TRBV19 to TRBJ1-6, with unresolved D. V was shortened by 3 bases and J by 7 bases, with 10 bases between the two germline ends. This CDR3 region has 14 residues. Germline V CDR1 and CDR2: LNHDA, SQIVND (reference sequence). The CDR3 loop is CASSMRVGNSPLHF. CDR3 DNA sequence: TGTGCCAGTAGTATGAGGGTTGGCAATTCACCCCTCCACTTT.

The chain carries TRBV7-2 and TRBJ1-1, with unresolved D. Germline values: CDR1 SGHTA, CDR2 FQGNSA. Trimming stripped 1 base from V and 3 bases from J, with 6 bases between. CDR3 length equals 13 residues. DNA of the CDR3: TGTGCCAGCAGCTTAGTGACTGACACTGAAGCTTTCTTT. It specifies CASSLVTDTEAFF.

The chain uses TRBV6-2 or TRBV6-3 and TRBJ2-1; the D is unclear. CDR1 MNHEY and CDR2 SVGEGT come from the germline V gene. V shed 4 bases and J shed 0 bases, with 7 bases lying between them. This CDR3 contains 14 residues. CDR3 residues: CASSWQTSYNEQFF. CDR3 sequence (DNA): TGTGCCAGCAGTTGGCAAACCTCCTACAATGAGCAGTTCTTC.

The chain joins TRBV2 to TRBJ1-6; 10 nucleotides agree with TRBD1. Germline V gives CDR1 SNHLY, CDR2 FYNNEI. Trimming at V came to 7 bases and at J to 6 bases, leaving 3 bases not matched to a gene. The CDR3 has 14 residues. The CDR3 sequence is CASNRDRGNSPLHF. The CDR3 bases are TGTGCCAGCAACCGGGACAGGGGTAATTCACCCCTCCACTTT.

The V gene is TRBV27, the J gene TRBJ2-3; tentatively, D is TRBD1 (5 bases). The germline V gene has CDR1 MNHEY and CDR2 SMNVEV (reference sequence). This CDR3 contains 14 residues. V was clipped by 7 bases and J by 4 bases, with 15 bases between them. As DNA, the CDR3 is TGTGCCAGCAAAATGGTACAGGCCGCAGATACGCAGTATTTT. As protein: CASKMVQAADTQYF.

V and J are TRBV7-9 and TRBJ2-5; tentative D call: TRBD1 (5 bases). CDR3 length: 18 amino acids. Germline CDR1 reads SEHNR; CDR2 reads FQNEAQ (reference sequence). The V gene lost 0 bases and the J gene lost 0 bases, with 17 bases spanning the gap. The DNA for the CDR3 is TGTGCCAGCAGCTTAGCGGGGCTCGTGGAGTACTACCAAGAGACCCAGTACTTC. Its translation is CASSLAGLVEYYQETQYF.

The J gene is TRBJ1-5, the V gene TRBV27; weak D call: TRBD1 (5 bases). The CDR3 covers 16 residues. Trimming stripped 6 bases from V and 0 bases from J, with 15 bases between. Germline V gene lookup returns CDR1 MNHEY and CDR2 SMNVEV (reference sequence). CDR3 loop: CASRALQGYSNQPQHF. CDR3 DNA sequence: TGTGCCAGCAGGGCACTCCAGGGATATAGCAATCAGCCCCAGCATTTT.